These 26 T cell receptor beta chains were sequenced from one sample in a study of T cell repertoires in cytomegalovirus infection. From the reads, TCRdb called clonotypes with MiXCR, one entry per CDR3 protein. The sample holds hundreds of thousands of distinct CDR3 sequences, less than 25% seen once. Sequencing was done on a sample of CD8+ T cells from PBMCs. The origin of the receptors is a human donor in good health (CMV status not recorded). Some clones in this sample may be carry-over from other donors' samples.

This clonotype showed up many times. This chain links TRBV19 with TRBJ2-1; tentative D call: TRBD2 (5 bases). This CDR3 comprises 15 residues. With 1 base removed from V and 4 bases from J, the gap between germline ends came to 11 bases. Germline CDR1 LNHDA, CDR2 SQIVND (reference sequence). The chain's CDR3 is CASSIGAGPYNEQFF. For the CDR3, the DNA is TGTGCCAGTAGTATAGGTGCGGGCCCGTACAATGAGCAGTTCTTC.

V usage is TRBV5-1 and J usage is TRBJ2-3; TRBD1 might be the D (6 bases). This CDR3 contains 15 residues. Between the trimmed V and J ends, which lost 0 bases and 3 bases, there was a span of 11 bases. From germline, CDR1 is SGHRS and CDR2 YFSETQ. The CDR3 nucleotides read TGCGCCAGCAGCTTGGTTCAGGGGATAACAGATACGCAGTATTTT. Translated, it gives CASSLVQGITDTQYF.

The J gene is TRBJ1-2, the V gene TRBV19; D is perhaps TRBD1 (6 bases). V gave up 10 bases and J gave up 0 bases, with 15 bases separating them. The germline gives CDR1 LNHDA, CDR2 SQIVND (reference sequence). There are 14 residues in the CDR3. The CDR3 sequence is CATRGQNSNYGYTF. The DNA for the CDR3 is TGTGCCACCCGTGGACAGAATTCTAACTATGGCTACACCTTC.

About this clonotype itself: The junction shows a germline mismatch at one end, possibly a read error. The CDR3 DNA reads as TGTGTCAGCAGCCTACGGAACACTGAAGCTTTCTTT. Translated: CVSSLRNTEAFF. The V gene is TRBV7-9, the J gene TRBJ1-1; D is ambiguous. The germline CDR1 and CDR2 sequences are SEHNR and FQNEAQ (reference sequence). CDR3 length equals 12 residues.

The V call is TRBV25-1, the J call TRBJ1-2; D is possibly TRBD1 (5 bases). The CDR3 has 17 amino acids. V dropped 5 bases and J dropped 4 bases, with 23 bases sitting between them. Germline-derived CDR1 and CDR2 are MGHDK and SYGVNS. CDR3 region: CASSPMLRGARGYGYTF. CDR3 nucleotides: TGTGCCAGCAGTCCCATGCTCCGAGGGGCTAGAGGCTATGGCTACACCTTC.

The gene calls are TRBV23-1 and TRBJ2-1; possibly TRBD1 or TRBD2 for D (6 bases each). TRBV23-1 is annotated as an ORF whose role is uncertain. Trimming took off 2 bases at V and 8 bases at J, with 16 bases between the two ends. The CDR3 loop spans 15 amino acids. The DNA for the CDR3 is TGCGCCAGCAGTCAAAGGGGGGCAGGGGACGATGAGCAGTTCTTC. This encodes CASSQRGAGDDEQFF.

This clonotype appeared many times. The V gene is TRBV7-6, the J gene TRBJ2-7; the D gene is possibly TRBD1 (5 bases). This CDR3 spans 14 amino acids. CDR1 SGHVS and CDR2 FNYEAQ come from the germline V gene. V was shortened by 5 bases and J by 5 bases, with 16 bases between the two germline ends. CDR3 coding DNA: TGTGCCAGCAGCCGCAGCTCAGGGTGGGACGAGCAGTACTTC. It is translated as CASSRSSGWDEQYF.

The chain couples TRBV6-8 to TRBJ2-1, with 10 bases aligning to TRBD2. V gave up 6 bases and J gave up 9 bases; unmatched junction bases: 5. Germline loops: CDR1 MNHGY, CDR2 SAAAGT. This CDR3 has 13 amino acids. The DNA for the CDR3 is TGTGCCAGCAGGGCGGGACTAGCGTTTGAGCAGTTCTTC. Translating gives CASRAGLAFEQFF.

A word on this clonotype: At one boundary the junction diverges from the germline segment, which might be a read error. In DNA, the CDR3 is TGTGCCAGCAGCTTAATAGGGGTAATCTCCCTTGGTGGCAAAGACATTCAGTACTTC. Amino acid sequence: CASSLIGVISLGGKDIQYF. The J gene is TRBJ2-4, the V gene TRBV7-3; D might be TRBD1 (5 bases). Germline V gives CDR1 SGHTA, CDR2 FQGTGA. This CDR3 comprises 19 residues.

This clonotype was counted ten times or more. V and J are TRBV12-3 or TRBV12-4 and TRBJ1-5, with 7 bases that match TRBD1. J lost 6 bases, V lost 8 bases, and 7 bases had no gene match. This CDR3 contains 13 residues. The CDR3 here is CASGDSTLQPQHF. CDR3 sequence (DNA): TGTGCCAGCGGGGACAGTACCCTTCAGCCCCAGCATTTT.

The V call is TRBV29-1, the J call TRBJ2-7; D may be TRBD2 (5 bases). This CDR3 contains 12 residues. Germline loops: CDR1 SQVTM, CDR2 ANQGSEA. CDR3 sequence reads: CSMGVGYGEQYF. In DNA, the CDR3 is TGCAGTATGGGAGTCGGTTACGGCGAGCAGTACTTC.

The J gene is TRBJ2-3, the V gene TRBV29-1; possible D gene TRBD2, 5 bases. V was shortened by 3 bases and J by 2 bases, with 12 bases between the two germline ends. There are 14 residues in the CDR3. Looked up from germline, CDR1 is SQVTM and CDR2 is ANQGSEA. CDR3 sequence reads: CSVDHGEFTDTQYF. DNA of the CDR3: TGCAGCGTTGATCATGGGGAGTTCACAGATACGCAGTATTTT.

A single count supports this clonotype. The chain recombines TRBV15 with TRBJ2-5, with D perhaps matching TRBD2 (5 bases). The V gene's germline CDR1 is LNHNV and CDR2 YYDKDF (reference sequence). The length of the CDR3 is 12 residues. The V gene lost 0 bases and the J gene lost 11 bases, with 10 bases spanning the gap. The CDR3 spells CATSRDTGIQYF. CDR3 coding DNA: TGTGCCACCAGCAGAGATACGGGGATTCAGTACTTC. The variable domain in full, completed from reference TRBV15 and TRBJ2-5, reads DAMVIQNPRYQVTQFGKPVTLSCSQTLNHNVMYWYQQKSSQAPKLLFHYYDKDFNNEADTPDNFQSRRPNTSFCFLDIRSPGLGDTAMYLCATSRDTGIQYFGPGTRLLVL.

This rearrangement joins TRBV29-1 to TRBJ1-2; no firm D call. CDR3 length: 13 residues. V dropped 7 bases and J dropped 5 bases, with 17 bases sitting between them. The germline gives CDR1 SQVTM, CDR2 ANQGSEA. The CDR3 here is CSAAGIAIYGYTF. CDR3 nucleotides: TGCAGCGCTGCCGGGATAGCGATTTATGGCTACACCTTC.

V usage is TRBV25-1 and J usage is TRBJ2-1; D is undetermined. Germline V gives CDR1 MGHDK, CDR2 SYGVNS. V dropped 0 bases and J dropped 6 bases, with 6 bases sitting between them. This CDR3 has 13 amino acids. The CDR3 here is CASSEYFGNEQFF. In DNA, the CDR3 is TGTGCCAGCAGTGAATATTTCGGCAATGAGCAGTTCTTC. Supplemented by reference TRBV25-1 and TRBJ2-1, the full variable domain reads EADIYQTPRYLVIGTGKKITLECSQTMGHDKMYWYQQDPGMELHLIHYSYGVNSTEKGDLSSESTVSRIRTEHFPLTLESARPSHTSQYLCASSEYFGNEQFFGPGTRLTVL.

Only a few counts were recorded for this clonotype. The chain uses TRBV7-6 and TRBJ2-3; 7 bases fit TRBD2. J gave up 0 bases and V 3 bases, and 3 bases lay outside the gene matches. Germline V gene sequence: CDR1 SGHVS, CDR2 FNYEAQ. CDR3 length: 15 residues. The CDR3 bases are TGTGCCAGCAGCTTTCTAGCGGTGAGCACAGATACGCAGTATTTT. Encoded protein: CASSFLAVSTDTQYF.

The J gene is TRBJ2-2, the V gene TRBV28, with 9 bases that match TRBD2. The CDR3 has 14 amino acids. J gave up 4 bases and V 8 bases, and 5 bases lay outside the gene matches. Germline assignment: CDR1 MDHEN and CDR2 SYDVKM. CDR3 DNA sequence: TGTGCCAGCTCTAGCGGGGAGGTCACCGGGGAGCTGTTTTTT. Translated, it gives CASSSGEVTGELFF.

This clonotype came up once. A much more abundant neighbour one base away suggests this may be a read error. The chain is built from TRBV7-6 and TRBJ2-7; 10 nucleotides line up with TRBD2. Looked up from germline, CDR1 is SGHVS and CDR2 is FNYEAQ. The CDR3 is 15 amino acids. For the CDR3, the DNA is TGTGTCAGCAGCCGGACTAGCGGTCCGAGCTACGAGCAGTACGTC. Amino acid sequence: CVSSRTSGPSYEQYV.

This clonotype was counted many times. The V gene is TRBV6-2 or TRBV6-3, the J gene TRBJ2-7; no definite D call. Germline lookup yields CDR1 MNHEY and CDR2 SVGEGT. V was pared by 0 bases and J by 3 bases, with 12 bases between. There are 15 residues in the CDR3. CDR3 nucleotide sequence: TGTGCCAGCAGTTACTCAAAGCTTTTTGGCTACGAGCAGTACGTC. It encodes CASSYSKLFGYEQYV.

The sample holds many counts of this clonotype. The CDR3 reads CASSLGWAYEQYV. The CDR3 bases are TGTGCCAGCAGCTTAGGCTGGGCCTACGAGCAGTACGTC. V usage is TRBV7-2 and J usage is TRBJ2-7; D not resolved. The V gene lost 1 base and the J gene lost 2 bases, with 6 bases spanning the gap. The germline CDR1 and CDR2 sequences are SGHTA and FQGNSA. There are 13 residues in the CDR3.

The chain couples TRBV6-1 to TRBJ2-3; TRBD2 matches at 10 bases. Germline loops: CDR1 MNHNS, CDR2 SASEGT. V shed 3 bases and J 2 bases; nucleotides not matched to a gene: 5. This CDR3 is built from 16 residues. The CDR3 is CASSDGLAGVTDTQYF. The CDR3 DNA is TGTGCCAGCAGTGATGGGCTAGCGGGGGTCACAGATACGCAGTATTTT.

The genes are TRBV10-3 and TRBJ2-1; possibly TRBD1 for D (5 bases). V was trimmed by 0 bases and J by 13 bases, leaving 13 bases between them. This CDR3 is built from 13 residues. CDR1 is ENHRY, CDR2 SYGVKD, per germline. DNA of the CDR3: TGTGCCATCAGTGAGTCGACAGATACCCCCCAGTTCTTC. It yields the protein CAISESTDTPQFF.

In this sample, this clonotype turned up many times. V usage is TRBV7-2 and J usage is TRBJ2-1, with a tentative D call TRBD2 (5 bases). The germline CDR1 and CDR2 sequences are SGHTA and FQGNSA. The CDR3 spans 18 residues. Trimming removed 8 bases from V and 0 bases from J, with 23 bases in between. In DNA, the CDR3 is TGTGCCAGCGGGCTACCCATCGCGGGTTGGAGCTCCTACAATGAGCAGTTCTTC. The encoded protein is CASGLPIAGWSSYNEQFF. The full variable domain, its missing parts supplied by reference TRBV7-2 and TRBJ2-1, is GAGVSQSPSNKVTEKGKDVELRCDPISGHTALYWYRQSLGQGLEFLIYFQGNSAPDKSGLPSDRFSAERTGGSVSTLTIQRTQQEDSAVYLCASGLPIAGWSSYNEQFFGPGTRLTVL.

V is TRBV11-2 and J is TRBJ2-1; the match to TRBD2 covers 8 bases. Germline V lookup: CDR1 SGHAT, CDR2 FQNNGV. Unmatched junction bases numbered 9, after V lost 4 bases and J lost 7 bases. The CDR3 totals 15 residues. In DNA form, the CDR3 reads TGTGCCAGCAGCTCCCCTCTAGCGGGTTGGAATGAGCAGTTCTTC. Translating it yields CASSSPLAGWNEQFF. The whole variable domain, remainder taken from reference TRBV11-2 and TRBJ2-1, is EAGVAQSPRYKIIEKRQSVAFWCNPISGHATLYWYQQILGQGPKLLIQFQNNGVVDDSQLPKDRFSAERLKGVDSTLKIQPAKLEDSAVYLCASSSPLAGWNEQFFGPGTRLTVL.

The chain combines TRBV19 with TRBJ2-3, with 9 bases that match TRBD2. This CDR3 region has 18 residues. Germline assignment: CDR1 LNHDA and CDR2 SQIVND (reference sequence). V gave up 2 bases and J gave up 1 base; unmatched junction bases: 10. CDR3 residues: CASSITVLAGSRTDTQYF. For the CDR3, the DNA is TGTGCCAGTAGTATAACGGTGCTAGCGGGGAGTCGCACAGATACGCAGTATTTT.

CDR3 bases: TGTGCCAGTACCAACGGGCCTCTAGCCAAAAACATTCAGTACTTC. It is translated as CASTNGPLAKNIQYF. The rearrangement links TRBV19 to TRBJ2-4, with D unclear. Germline CDR1 is LNHDA and CDR2 is SQIVND (reference sequence). The length of the CDR3 is 15 residues. Trimming pared 7 bases from V and 0 bases from J, leaving 13 bases between.